The clone carrying this TCR beta chain was detected many times. The antigen is not known. TCR beta CDR3 sequences were amplified from RNA transcripts. RT-PCR in the first round (using the HTBI primer set) targeted the TCR CDR3. TCRdb itself ran the multiplex PCR reads through MiXCR, one entry per CDR3 protein. Here the sample spans roughly 510,000 distinct CDR3 sequences, around 20% being singletons. With 5 bases clipped from V and 4 bases from J, the junction kept 5 bases outside the gene matches. There are 14 residues in the CDR3. Germline-derived CDR1 and CDR2 are DFQATT and SNEGSKA (reference sequence). The data belong to a study of T cells in Graves' hyperthyroidism and ophthalmopathy. General study points: The model identified upcoming ophthalmopathy a median approximately six months ahead of onset.

The sample comprised blood. The clonotype was recovered from a man aged 18 to 35 with Graves' hyperthyroidism. The chain joins TRBV20-1 to TRBJ2-5, with TRBD1 identical over 12 bases. CDR3 residues: CSAEGQGASETQYF. CDR3 nucleotide sequence: TGCAGTGCTGAGGGACAGGGGGCATCAGAGACCCAGTACTTC.